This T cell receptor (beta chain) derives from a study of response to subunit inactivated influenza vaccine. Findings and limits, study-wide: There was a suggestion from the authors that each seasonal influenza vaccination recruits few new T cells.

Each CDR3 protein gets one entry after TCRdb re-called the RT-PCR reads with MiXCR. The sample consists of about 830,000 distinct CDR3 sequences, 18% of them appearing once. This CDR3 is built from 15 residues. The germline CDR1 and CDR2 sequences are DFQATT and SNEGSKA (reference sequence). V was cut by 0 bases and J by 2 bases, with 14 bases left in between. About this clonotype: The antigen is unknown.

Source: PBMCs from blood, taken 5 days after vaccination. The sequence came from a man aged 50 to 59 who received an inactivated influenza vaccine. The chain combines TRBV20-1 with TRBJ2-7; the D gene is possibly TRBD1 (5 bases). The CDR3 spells CSARDVRGLPYEQYF. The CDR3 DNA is TGCAGTGCTAGAGATGTAAGGGGTCTCCCCTACGAGCAGTACTTC.